This is a list of T cell receptor beta chains from one sample in a study of shared clonotypes between healthy human individuals. Only in-frame clones appear in the TCRdb table, and some are missing; sequencing was by immunoSEQ multiplex PCR. The sample records about 990,000 clones, approximately 80% being singletons. Material: memory CD4+ T cells from PBMCs. The receptors shown here come from a man in his late teens or twenties in good health. Some clones in this sample may be carry-over from other donors' samples. Each CDR3 is given with its conserved first and last residue. D genes are given only for firm matches. Clone sizes are given selectively: once, few, many, or a class where the clone is expanded.

TRBJ2-2 | NA | NA | TRBV7-2 | CASMEFIALGELFF | TGTGCCAGCATGGAGTTTATAGCACTCGGGGAGCTGTTTTTT
TRBJ2-7 | TRBD1 | NA | TRBV29-1 | CSVGGGQGVPYEQYF | TGCAGCGTTGGAGGAGGACAGGGGGTTCCCTACGAGCAGTACTTC
TRBJ1-2 | NA | few | TRBV5-6 | CASSSWSYGYTF | TGTGCCAGCAGCTCATGGAGCTATGGCTACACCTTC
TRBJ2-1 | NA | NA | TRBV7-2 | CASSDGRGGGYNEQFF | TGTGCCAGCAGCGACGGGCGCGGAGGAGGGTACAATGAGCAGTTCTTC
TRBJ2-2 | TRBD2 | once | TRBV7-3 | CASSLQASGITGELFF | TGTGCCAGCAGCCTCCAAGCTAGCGGGATTACCGGGGAGCTGTTTTTT
TRBJ1-1 | TRBD1 | NA | TRBV6-1 | CASQGRGWTEAFF | TGTGCCTCACAGGGGAGGGGATGGACTGAAGCTTTCTTT
TRBJ2-5 | TRBD2 | NA | TRBV19 | CASSIRLAGVETQYF | TGTGCCAGTAGTATCCGACTAGCGGGAGTGGAGACCCAGTACTTC
TRBJ2-5 | TRBD2 | few | TRBV5-1 | CASSLLAGGPVETQYF | TGCGCCAGCAGTTTACTAGCGGGAGGGCCTGTAGAGACCCAGTACTTC
TRBJ1-1 | NA | NA | TRBV7-9 | CASSFYGEGTEAFF | TGTGCCAGCAGCTTTTATGGCGAGGGCACTGAAGCTTTCTTT
TRBJ2-5 | TRBD1 | NA | TRBV6-6 | CASSAQGPGTQYF | TGTGCCAGCAGTGCACAGGGGCCCGGGACCCAGTACTTC
TRBJ2-5 | NA | few | TRBV6-5 | CASTREQGIQYF | TGTGCCAGCACCCGAGAACAGGGCATCCAGTACTTC
TRBJ2-3 | TRBD2 | NA | TRBV10-3 | CAISESGGFSTDTQYF | TGTGCCATCAGTGAGTCGGGGGGGTTTTCCACAGATACGCAGTATTTT
TRBJ2-5 | NA | NA | TRBV28 | CASGQRPGTQYF | TGTGCCAGCGGGCAGCGCCCCGGGACCCAGTACTTC
TRBJ2-7 | NA | NA | TRBV7-3 | CASSLSAVRSYEQYF | TGTGCCAGCAGCTTATCGGCTGTACGCTCCTACGAGCAGTACTTC
TRBJ2-4 | NA | few | TRBV15 | CATSSIEFQDLAKNIQYF | TGTGCCACCAGCAGTATAGAATTCCAAGATCTAGCCAAAAACATTCAGTACTTC
TRBJ1-4 | NA | NA | TRBV9 | CASSVDSLSEKLFF | TGTGCCAGCAGCGTAGACTCTCTTAGTGAAAAACTGTTTTTT
TRBJ2-5 | NA | NA | TRBV30 | CAWGHFGETQYF | TGTGCCTGGGGGCACTTCGGAGAGACCCAGTACTTC
TRBJ2-7 | TRBD1 | NA | TRBV28 | CASSSPGQVPYEQYF | TGTGCCAGCAGTTCTCCGGGACAGGTTCCCTACGAGCAGTACTTC
TRBJ1-1 | NA | NA | TRBV28 | CASSAGQKNTEAFF | TGTGCCAGCAGTGCCGGACAGAAGAACACTGAAGCTTTCTTT
TRBJ1-1 | TRBD1 | few | TRBV2 | CASRTQGALVTEAFF | TGTGCCAGCAGGACACAGGGGGCCCTTGTGACTGAAGCTTTCTTT
TRBJ1-2 | NA | NA | TRBV4-3 | CTSSQLGRADGYTF | TGCACCAGCAGCCAACTGGGACGGGCGGATGGCTACACCTTC
TRBJ2-3 | NA | NA | TRBV5-4 | CASGRSLTDTQYF | TGTGCCTCGGGGCGGAGTCTGACAGATACGCAGTATTTT
TRBJ2-6 | NA | NA | TRBV14 | CASSQGVREGANVLTF | TGTGCCAGCAGCCAAGGAGTCCGGGAGGGGGCCAACGTCCTGACTTTC
TRBJ2-7 | NA | NA | TRBV5-4 | CASSQGRVGEQYF | TGTGCCAGCAGCCAGGGGAGAGTTGGGGAGCAGTACTTC
TRBJ2-5 | NA | NA | TRBV7-9 | CASSPGLLQETQYF | TGTGCCAGCAGCCCCGGACTACTTCAAGAGACCCAGTACTTC
TRBJ2-2 | TRBD1 | NA | TRBV19 | CASTLGQGAVGELFF | TGTGCCAGTACCCTGGGACAGGGGGCGGTCGGGGAGCTGTTTTTT
TRBJ2-2 | TRBD2 | few | TRBV4-1 | CASSSPSGGTGELFF | TGCGCCAGCAGCAGCCCCTCCGGGGGGACCGGGGAGCTGTTTTTT
TRBJ2-3 | NA | NA | TRBV7-3 | CASSQGVADTQYF | TGTGCCAGCAGCCAAGGGGTCGCAGATACGCAGTATTTT
TRBJ1-4 | TRBD1 | NA | TRBV15 | CATSSGQGAFEKLFF | TGTGCCACCAGCAGCGGACAGGGCGCGTTTGAAAAACTGTTTTTT
TRBJ1-2 | NA | NA | TRBV27 | CASSPGGQRFYTF | TGTGCCAGCTCTCCGGGGGGCCAGAGGTTCTACACCTTC
TRBJ1-2 | NA | few | TRBV28 | CASRYSGGNYGYTF | TGTGCCAGCAGATACTCCGGGGGCAACTATGGCTACACCTTC
TRBJ2-2 | TRBD1 | NA | TRBV9 | CASSAGQGAGELFF | TGTGCCAGCAGCGCGGGACAGGGAGCCGGGGAGCTGTTTTTT
TRBJ2-1 | NA | NA | TRBV7-3 | CASSSQGGYNEQFF | TGTGCCAGCAGCTCCCAGGGTGGCTACAATGAGCAGTTCTTC
TRBJ2-3 | TRBD1 | NA | TRBV28 | CASSFPGTGMITDTQYF | TGTGCCAGCAGTTTCCCTGGGACAGGGATGATCACAGATACGCAGTATTTT
TRBJ1-3 | NA | NA | TRBV6-6 | CASSSSRVGGNTIYF | TGTGCCAGCAGTTCCTCGAGGGTGGGGGGAAACACCATATATTTT
TRBJ1-1 | NA | NA | TRBV5-4 | CASSLDDSSEAFF | TGTGCCAGCAGCTTGGACGACAGTTCCGAAGCTTTCTTT
TRBJ1-1 | NA | NA | TRBV6-6 | CASYPARGVTAEAFF | TGTGCCAGCTACCCGGCGAGGGGGGTCACAGCTGAAGCTTTCTTT
TRBJ2-6 | NA | NA | TRBV5-1 | CASSLGVAGPPTGANVLTF | TGCGCCAGCAGCTTGGGAGTGGCAGGGCCCCCAACTGGGGCCAACGTCCTGACTTTC
TRBJ1-3 | NA | NA | TRBV11-2 | CASSLVRSSGNTIYF | TGTGCCAGCAGCTTAGTTCGGTCCTCTGGAAACACCATATATTTT
TRBJ1-1 | TRBD1 | NA | TRBV2 | CASRVDRDTEAFF | TGTGCCAGCAGGGTGGACAGGGACACTGAAGCTTTCTTT
TRBJ2-2 | TRBD2 | few | TRBV19 | CASSLLAGSYELFF | TGTGCCAGTAGCCTCCTAGCGGGGTCGTATGAGCTGTTTTTT